Listed here are 24 T cell receptor beta chains from one sample, sequenced in a study of shared clonotypes between healthy human individuals. Measured with immunoSEQ multiplex PCR; TCRdb has only the in-frame clones, and not every one. This sample has some 350,000 clones, with roughly 70% found just once. The sample taken for sequencing was memory CD4+ T cells sorted from blood. Subset here: CD45RA-negative fraction. The receptors shown here come from a man aged 30-40 years in good health.

V and J are TRBV5-1 and TRBJ2-2, with D unresolved. This CDR3 is 13 amino acids long. Looked up from germline, CDR1 is SGHRS and CDR2 is YFSETQ. V gave up 3 bases and J gave up 4 bases, with 7 bases separating them. As DNA, the CDR3 is TGCGCCAGCAGCTCCGACCCCACCGGGGAGCTGTTTTTT. This translates into CASSSDPTGELFF.

The chain uses TRBV2 and TRBJ1-4; D may be TRBD1 (5 bases). V gave up 8 bases and J gave up 8 bases, with 15 bases separating them. CDR3 length: 13 residues. Germline assignment: CDR1 SNHLY and CDR2 FYNNEI. The CDR3 bases are TGTGCCAGCGGGGCCGAATCGGGCGAAAAACTGTTTTTT. Protein sequence: CASGAESGEKLFF.

The chain joins TRBV28 to TRBJ2-1; 9 bases fit TRBD2. V lost 7 bases, J lost 10 bases, and 5 bases stayed unmatched. This CDR3 is 12 amino acids long. Germline V lookup: CDR1 MDHEN, CDR2 SYDVKM. The CDR3 loop is CASTRSGSEQFF. As DNA, the CDR3 is TGTGCCAGCACCCGTAGCGGGAGCGAGCAGTTCTTC.

Concerning this clone: The likely explanation is a read error, given a far larger clone one base away. Distinct nucleotide sequences in the sample also encode this CDR3. The chain is built from TRBV2 and TRBJ2-7; TRBD2 matches 11 bases. Germline CDR1 SNHLY, CDR2 FYNNEI. The trim removed 7 bases at V and 0 bases at J, leaving 17 bases unmatched. The CDR3 loop spans 19 amino acids. Here the CDR3 DNA reads TGTGCCAGCATTCCGGGAGGGATAGCGGGAGGGCTGAGCTCCTACGAGCAGTACTTC. Its protein is CASIPGGIAGGLSSYEQYF. Using reference TRBV2 and TRBJ2-7 for the parts outside the CDR3, the full variable domain is EPEVTQTPSHQVTQMGQEVILRCVPISNHLYFYWYRQILGQKVEFLVSFYNNEISEKSEIFDDQFSVERPDGSNFTLKIRSTKLEDSAMYFCASIPGGIAGGLSSYEQYFGPGTRLTVT.

The rearrangement uses TRBV9 and TRBJ1-2; perhaps TRBD1 as D (5 bases). With 3 bases removed from V and 7 bases from J, the gap between germline ends came to 19 bases. There are 15 residues in the CDR3. Germline V lookup: CDR1 SGDLS, CDR2 YYNGEE. The chain's CDR3 is CASSALGLLAGGYTF. The DNA for the CDR3 is TGTGCCAGCAGCGCGCTGGGGCTGTTAGCTGGTGGCTACACCTTC.

The chain recombines TRBV7-9 with TRBJ2-3; D not certain. The germline V and J ends were trimmed by 5 bases and 0 bases, with 21 bases remaining between them. The CDR3 is 18 amino acids. Germline V gene lookup returns CDR1 SEHNR and CDR2 FQNEAQ (reference sequence). The chain's CDR3 is CASSLEGRFGSSTDTQYF. The CDR3 nucleotides read TGTGCCAGCAGCCTAGAAGGACGGTTCGGCTCTAGCACAGATACGCAGTATTTT.

The rearrangement uses TRBV30 and TRBJ1-5, with a weak D call TRBD1 (6 bases). From germline, CDR1 is GTSNPN and CDR2 SVGIG (reference sequence). Trimming cost V 2 bases and J 1 base, with 12 bases left between them. The CDR3 consists of 15 residues. CDR3 region: CAWSKEGGSNQPQHF. As DNA, the CDR3 is TGTGCCTGGAGTAAGGAGGGGGGAAGCAATCAGCCCCAGCATTTT.

The sample holds a few counts of this clone. The chain recombines TRBV9 with TRBJ2-5, with a weak D call TRBD2 (6 bases). The length of the CDR3 is 17 residues. Germline CDR1 SGDLS, CDR2 YYNGEE. The germline V and J ends were trimmed by 0 bases and 1 base, with 16 bases remaining between them. Here the CDR3 reads CASSVAHSGGTQETQYF. The DNA for the CDR3 is TGTGCCAGCAGCGTAGCCCATAGCGGAGGTACCCAAGAGACCCAGTACTTC.

The chain is built from TRBV2 and TRBJ1-2; TRBD1 aligns across 7 bases. The CDR3 length is 14 residues. J lost 3 bases, V lost 6 bases, and 7 bases had no gene match. Germline CDR1 is SNHLY and CDR2 is FYNNEI. The CDR3 region has the DNA TGTGCCAGCAGAGAGGGACAGCAGTACTATGGCTACACCTTC. This encodes CASREGQQYYGYTF.

V usage is TRBV7-3 and J usage is TRBJ2-3; D is possibly TRBD1 or TRBD2 (6 bases each). V was pared by 4 bases and J by 3 bases, with 11 bases between. Germline V gene lookup returns CDR1 SGHTA and CDR2 FQGTGA. CDR3 size: 14 residues. This CDR3 reads CASSSRGTTDTQYF. CDR3 nucleotide sequence: TGTGCCAGCAGCTCAAGGGGGACTACAGATACGCAGTATTTT.

The CDR3 bases are TGTGCCAGCAGTCCCGGACTGAGAATAGCGGGAGACGAGCAGTACTTC. It codes for CASSPGLRIAGDEQYF. The gene calls are TRBV28 and TRBJ2-7; 9 nucleotides agree with TRBD2. Losses at the gene ends were 5 bases for V and 5 bases for J; bases not matched to a gene: 13. Germline CDR1 and CDR2: MDHEN and SYDVKM. The CDR3 has 16 residues.

The chain carries TRBV18 and TRBJ2-1, with D possibly TRBD1 on 6 matching bases. This CDR3 has 18 residues. Per the germline V gene, CDR1 is KGHSH and CDR2 is LQKENI. The V gene lost 1 base and the J gene lost 0 bases, with 16 bases spanning the gap. CDR3 protein: CASSPRPPGQSSYNEQFF. CDR3 DNA sequence: TGTGCCAGCTCACCACGTCCCCCTGGACAGAGCTCCTACAATGAGCAGTTCTTC.

The chain couples TRBV5-4 to TRBJ2-4; D may be TRBD2 (5 bases). The germline V gene has CDR1 SGHNT and CDR2 YYREEE (reference sequence). Trimming took 3 bases from V and 0 from J, leaving 13 bases between them. The CDR3 runs 16 residues. This CDR3 is CASSSRGALAKNIQYF. In nucleotides, the CDR3 is TGTGCCAGCAGCTCCCGGGGAGCGCTAGCCAAAAACATTCAGTACTTC.

In this sample, this clone turned up many times. V and J are TRBV25-1 and TRBJ2-3; D is undetermined. The CDR3 is made up of 13 amino acids. The germline V gene encodes CDR1 MGHDK and CDR2 SYGVNS. The V and J ends lost 5 bases and 3 bases respectively, with 9 bases between them. The CDR3 nucleotides are TGTGCCAGCAGTCCCGAGGTAACAGATACGCAGTATTTT. It is translated as CASSPEVTDTQYF.

The chain uses TRBV9 and TRBJ2-5, with D possibly matching TRBD1 (5 bases). CDR3 length equals 13 residues. Between the trimmed V and J ends, which lost 4 bases and 4 bases, there was a span of 11 bases. CDR1 SGDLS and CDR2 YYNGEE come from the germline V gene. As DNA, the CDR3 is TGTGCCAGCAGCCCTCGCCAGGGAGAGACCCAGTACTTC. The encoded protein is CASSPRQGETQYF.

The chain recombines TRBV7-3 with TRBJ2-6, with unresolved D. Germline values: CDR1 SGHTA, CDR2 FQGTGA. This CDR3 has 16 amino acids. Trimming removed 5 bases at V and 4 bases at J, with 15 bases between. CDR3 in amino acids: CASSRGSGFGANVLTF. The CDR3 nucleotides read TGTGCCAGCAGCCGTGGTTCGGGCTTCGGGGCCAACGTCCTGACTTTC.

This clone was seen a few times. The J gene is TRBJ1-2, the V gene TRBV5-5; possibly TRBD1 for D (6 bases). There are 15 residues in the CDR3. The V gene's germline CDR1 is SGHKS and CDR2 YYEKEE (reference sequence). Trimming took off 4 bases at V and 7 bases at J, with 20 bases between the two ends. For the CDR3, the DNA is TGTGCCAGCAGCGGCCGGGGGCGCGACGGTTCTGGCTACACCTTC. It encodes CASSGRGRDGSGYTF.

The chain carries TRBV5-1 and TRBJ2-1, with 8 positions matching TRBD2. Germline assignment: CDR1 SGHRS and CDR2 YFSETQ. V trimming: 0 bases; J trimming: 10 bases; junction bases outside the gene matches: 9. The CDR3 spans 15 residues. The CDR3 bases are TGCGCCAGCAGCTTGGAGGCCGGAGCGGGAGTCGAGCAGTTCTTC. Translation: CASSLEAGAGVEQFF.

This clone was observed a handful of times. The genes are TRBV25-1 and TRBJ2-7; 9 bases are a match to TRBD2. This CDR3 has 16 amino acids. The junction had 7 bases not matched to a gene; V was cut back by 4 bases and J by 0 bases. Germline V CDR1 and CDR2: MGHDK, SYGVNS. The CDR3 region is CASSGWAGGGSYEQYF. As DNA, the CDR3 is TGTGCCAGCAGTGGTTGGGCGGGAGGGGGCTCCTACGAGCAGTACTTC.

This clone appeared many times. The chain links TRBV7-2 to TRBJ2-7; perhaps TRBD2 as D (5 bases). There are 15 residues in the CDR3. Germline values: CDR1 SGHTA, CDR2 FQGNSA. V was clipped by 4 bases and J by 4 bases, with 17 bases between them. The CDR3 here is CASSSSRGTGYEQYF. DNA of the CDR3: TGTGCCAGCAGCTCATCCCGCGGTACGGGGTACGAGCAGTACTTC.

This sequence joins TRBV7-9 and TRBJ2-5, with 7 bases identical to TRBD1. CDR1 and CDR2 from the germline V gene are SEHNR and FQNEAQ (reference sequence). With V trimmed by 5 bases and J by 7 bases, 16 bases remained unmatched. This CDR3 contains 16 residues. CDR3 region: CASSHDRVEPSVTQYF. CDR3 DNA sequence: TGTGCCAGCAGCCACGACAGGGTTGAACCCTCCGTGACCCAGTACTTC.

V and J are TRBV19 and TRBJ1-5; 10 nucleotides line up with TRBD1. The CDR3 spans 16 residues. Looked up from germline, CDR1 is LNHDA and CDR2 is SQIVND (reference sequence). J was trimmed by 2 bases and V by 2 bases; bases with no gene match: 3. In nucleotides, the CDR3 is TGTGCCAGTAGTATATTTGGGACAGGGGGCAATCAGCCCCAGCATTTT. This translates into CASSIFGTGGNQPQHF.

The V call is TRBV5-4, the J call TRBJ2-7, with 8 nucleotides matching TRBD2. V was pared by 0 bases and J by 4 bases, with 6 bases of the junction left unmatched. The CDR3 has 15 amino acids. Germline V lookup: CDR1 SGHNT, CDR2 YYREEE (reference sequence). CDR3 coding DNA: TGTGCCAGCAGCTTGGCCGGGAGGGGCTGGTACGAGCAGTACTTC. Amino acids: CASSLAGRGWYEQYF.

This clone was picked up a small number of times. V gene TRBV28 combines with J gene TRBJ2-7; 10 nucleotides agree with TRBD2. Trimming took 3 bases from V and 2 from J; bases not matched to a gene: 7. CDR1 is MDHEN, CDR2 SYDVKM, per germline. This CDR3 contains 16 residues. CDR3 sequence reads: CASSFSGTSATYEQYF. The CDR3, as DNA: TGTGCCAGCAGTTTCTCTGGGACTAGCGCTACCTACGAGCAGTACTTC.